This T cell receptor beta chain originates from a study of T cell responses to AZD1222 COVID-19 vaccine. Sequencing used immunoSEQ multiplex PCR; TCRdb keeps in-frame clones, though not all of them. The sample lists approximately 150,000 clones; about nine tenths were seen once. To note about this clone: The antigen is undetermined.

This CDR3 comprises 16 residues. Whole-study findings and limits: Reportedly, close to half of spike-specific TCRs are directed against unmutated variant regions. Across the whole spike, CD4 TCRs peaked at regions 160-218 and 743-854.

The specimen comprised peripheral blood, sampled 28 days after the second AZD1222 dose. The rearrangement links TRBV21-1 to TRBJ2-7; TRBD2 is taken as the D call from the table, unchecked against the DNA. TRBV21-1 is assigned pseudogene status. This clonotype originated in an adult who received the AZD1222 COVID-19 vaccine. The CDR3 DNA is TGTGCCAGCAGCAATTCAAAGCGAGCGGGTACCTACGAGCAGTACTTC. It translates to CASSNSKRAGTYEQYF.